This entry lists 13 T cell receptor beta chains sequenced from one sample in a study of blood T cell repertoires in COVID-19. Libraries were prepared by immunoSEQ multiplex PCR; TCRdb keeps only in-frame clonotypes and omits some of them. This table holds about 380,000 clones, 88% found once. Input material: PBMCs or T cells enriched from blood (not recorded which). The receptor set was obtained from a woman between 18 and 29 years old who had recovered from COVID-19.

The chain joins TRBV7-9 to TRBJ1-1, with D uncertain. V was trimmed by 5 bases and J by 10 bases, leaving 14 bases between them. This CDR3 comprises 12 residues. Germline lookup yields CDR1 SEHNR and CDR2 FQNEAQ (reference sequence). The CDR3 DNA reads as TGTGCCAGCAGCCCCGAGGCCCGCGGAGCTTTCTTT. This gives the protein CASSPEARGAFF.

The rearrangement links TRBV7-8 to TRBJ1-1; 9 nucleotides agree with TRBD1. Germline V gene data show CDR1 as SGHVS and CDR2 as FQNEAQ. The length of the CDR3 is 14 residues. J lost 5 bases, V lost 5 bases, and 6 bases had no gene match. This CDR3 reads CASSLGQGKTEAFF. For the CDR3, the DNA is TGTGCCAGCAGCCTAGGACAGGGGAAAACTGAAGCTTTCTTT.

This clone was found a few times. The rearrangement joins TRBV2 to TRBJ2-7; D gene ambiguous. Between the trimmed V and J ends, which lost 8 bases and 2 bases, there was a span of 13 bases. CDR1 and CDR2 (germline): SNHLY, FYNNEI. This CDR3 contains 13 residues. The CDR3 DNA reads as TGTGCCAGCCGCCCCCGAACGGCCTACGAGCAGTACTTC. Its translation: CASRPRTAYEQYF.

V gene TRBV11-1 combines with J gene TRBJ2-2; 10 positions agree with TRBD2. CDR1 and CDR2 (germline): SGHAT, FQDESV (reference sequence). Germline trimming cut 5 bases from V and 8 bases from J; bases unmatched to any gene: 8. The CDR3 totals 15 residues. This chain's CDR3 is CASSTTSGVTGELFF. The CDR3 nucleotides are TGTGCCAGCAGCACCACTAGCGGGGTCACTGGGGAGCTGTTTTTT.

The chain joins TRBV7-9 to TRBJ1-2, with D possibly matching TRBD1 (6 bases). The CDR3 totals 13 residues. V lost 4 bases, J lost 8 bases, and 14 bases lay in between. Per germline, CDR1 SEHNR and CDR2 FQNEAQ (reference sequence). The CDR3 bases are TGTGCCAGCAGCTCTGGACAGTCCACCGGCTACACCTTC. Its translation is CASSSGQSTGYTF.

V gene TRBV29-1 combines with J gene TRBJ2-7; a weak D match, TRBD1 (5 bases). This CDR3 contains 13 residues. Between the trimmed V and J ends, which lost 7 bases and 3 bases, there was a span of 16 bases. CDR1 is SQVTM, CDR2 ANQGSEA, per germline. The CDR3, as DNA: TGCAGCGGGAGTAGGGGTATAAGCTACGAGCAGTACTTC. It is translated as CSGSRGISYEQYF.

A single count supports this clone. The chain links TRBV5-6 to TRBJ2-5; 14 nucleotides agree with TRBD2. This CDR3 has 15 amino acids. With V trimmed by 3 bases and J by 3 bases, 1 base remained unmatched. From germline, CDR1 is SGHDT and CDR2 YYEEEE. CDR3 nucleotide sequence: TGTGCCAGCAGCTCGGGACTAGCGGGGGAAGAGACCCAGTACTTC. Translating gives CASSSGLAGEETQYF. Full variable domain (missing parts from reference TRBV5-6 and TRBJ2-5): DAGVTQSPTHLIKTRGQQVTLRCSPKSGHDTVSWYQQALGQGPQFIFQYYEEEERQRGNFPDRFSGHQFPNYSSELNVNALLLGDSALYLCASSSGLAGEETQYFGPGTRLLVL.

V and J are TRBV14 and TRBJ2-2; D is perhaps TRBD2 (7 bases). The ends were cut back, 1 base at V and 5 bases at J, with 11 bases in the middle. This CDR3 contains 15 residues. Germline-derived CDR1 and CDR2 are SGHDN and FVKESK. The CDR3 region is CASSQVGGRTGELFF. For the CDR3, the DNA is TGTGCCAGCAGCCAAGTGGGGGGGCGTACCGGGGAGCTGTTTTTT.

CDR3 region: CASTEGSRGDRGEKLFF. CDR3 nucleotide sequence: TGTGCCAGCACTGAGGGTAGTCGAGGGGACAGGGGTGAAAAACTGTTTTTT. The chain combines TRBV25-1 with TRBJ1-4; 10 bases line up with TRBD1. J was trimmed by 7 bases and V by 7 bases; bases with no gene match: 15. The CDR3 spans 17 residues. CDR1 and CDR2 from the germline V gene are MGHDK and SYGVNS. The variable domain in full, completed from reference TRBV25-1 and TRBJ1-4, reads EADIYQTPRYLVIGTGKKITLECSQTMGHDKMYWYQQDPGMELHLIHYSYGVNSTEKGDLSSESTVSRIRTEHFPLTLESARPSHTSQYLCASTEGSRGDRGEKLFFGSGTQLSVL.

The V and J genes are TRBV7-3 and TRBJ1-6; tentatively, D is TRBD1 (6 bases). Between the trimmed V and J ends, which lost 4 bases and 4 bases, there was a span of 11 bases. This CDR3 comprises 15 residues. CDR1 and CDR2 (germline): SGHTA, FQGTGA. CDR3 protein: CASSSGHTYNSPLHF. In DNA form, the CDR3 reads TGTGCCAGCAGCTCGGGACATACTTATAATTCACCCCTCCACTTT. The full variable domain, its missing parts supplied by reference TRBV7-3 and TRBJ1-6, is GAGVSQTPSNKVTEKGKYVELRCDPISGHTALYWYRQSLGQGPEFLIYFQGTGAADDSGLPNDRFFAVRPEGSVSTLKIQRTERGDSAVYLCASSSGHTYNSPLHFGNGTRLTVT.

This clone was counted only a few times. The CDR3 is CASSEGQGKTYEQYF. The CDR3 region has the DNA TGTGCCAGCAGCGAGGGACAGGGGAAGACCTACGAGCAGTACTTC. The V call is TRBV7-6, the J call TRBJ2-7, with TRBD1 identical over 10 bases. J was trimmed by 2 bases and V by 5 bases; bases with no gene match: 6. Per the germline V gene, CDR1 is SGHVS and CDR2 is FNYEAQ. The CDR3 is made up of 15 amino acids.

This chain uses TRBV7-3 with TRBJ2-1, with D possibly being TRBD2 (7 bases). Germline V gives CDR1 SGHTA, CDR2 FQGTGA. Trimming took off 5 bases at V and 4 bases at J, with 18 bases between the two ends. The CDR3 runs 16 residues. CDR3 amino acids: CASSPSPGGPYNEQFF. The CDR3 DNA reads TGTGCCAGCAGCCCATCCCCCGGGGGGCCTTACAATGAGCAGTTCTTC.

The chain employs TRBV7-6 and TRBJ2-2; 7 bases are shared with TRBD1. Trimming took 5 bases from V and 0 from J; bases not matched to a gene: 6. In germline, CDR1 is SGHVS, CDR2 FNYEAQ. The CDR3 is 16 residues long. CDR3 loop: CASSVQGTANTGELFF. The CDR3 DNA reads TGTGCCAGCAGCGTGCAAGGGACAGCGAACACCGGGGAGCTGTTTTTT.